The 25 T cell receptor beta chains listed next were all sequenced from one sample in a study of blood T cell repertoires in COVID-19. Method: immunoSEQ multiplex PCR; TCRdb's copy keeps in-frame clones and lacks some. The sample lists 75,000 to 95,000 clones; over 70% were seen once. Specimen: peripheral blood. The source is a man aged 45-65 years with active COVID-19.

V usage is TRBV9 and J usage is TRBJ2-1, with 7 bases that match TRBD2. Trimming cost V 3 bases and J 8 bases; bases outside gene matches: 5. The CDR3 sequence is 13 residues long. Per the germline V gene, CDR1 is SGDLS and CDR2 is YYNGEE. As DNA, the CDR3 is TGTGCCAGCAGCGGGACTAGTGTCTATGAGCAGTTCTTC. Its protein product is CASSGTSVYEQFF.

The chain couples TRBV4-1 to TRBJ1-1; D unresolved. The CDR3 consists of 14 residues. Between the trimmed V and J ends, which lost 3 bases and 4 bases, there was a span of 12 bases. Germline V gives CDR1 MGHRA, CDR2 YSYEKL. CDR3 protein: CASSQNIRGTEAFF. Here the CDR3 DNA reads TGCGCCAGCAGCCAGAATATCCGGGGCACTGAAGCTTTCTTT.

The genes are TRBV4-2 and TRBJ2-3; D gene unclear. The CDR3 is 13 amino acids. Trimming shortened V by 2 bases and J by 11 bases, and 14 bases separated the two germline ends. CDR1 LGHNA and CDR2 YNFKEQ come from the germline V gene. CDR3 sequence reads: CASSQTSPSGQYF. The CDR3 nucleotides are TGTGCCAGCAGCCAAACATCCCCCTCGGGGCAGTATTTT.

V usage is TRBV12-3 or TRBV12-4 and J usage is TRBJ1-1; 8 bases align to TRBD1. The CDR3 consists of 12 residues. Unmatched junction bases numbered 2, after V lost 10 bases and J lost 1 base. DNA for the CDR3: TGTGCCACCACAGGGGGGAACACTGAAGCTTTCTTT. As protein: CATTGGNTEAFF.

The V and J genes are TRBV5-1 and TRBJ2-1; 7 bases are a match to TRBD2. CDR1 and CDR2 from the germline V gene are SGHRS and YFSETQ. The CDR3 loop spans 16 amino acids. The J segment lost 2 bases and the V segment lost 1 base, leaving 6 bases of the junction unmatched. This chain's CDR3 is CASSLWAGETYNEQFF. The CDR3 DNA sequence: TGCGCCAGCAGCTTGTGGGCGGGGGAAACCTACAATGAGCAGTTCTTC.

The J gene is TRBJ1-3, the V gene TRBV25-1, with D unresolved. V lost 3 bases and J lost 0, with 9 bases in between. The CDR3 has 15 amino acids. Per the germline V gene, CDR1 is MGHDK and CDR2 is SYGVNS. The CDR3 reads CASSEAGNSGNTIYF. DNA for the CDR3: TGTGCCAGCAGTGAGGCAGGCAACTCTGGAAACACCATATATTTT.

By proportion, this clone is large (0.1 to 1%). The chain uses TRBV4-3 and TRBJ2-1; unclear D gene. V lost 0 bases and J lost 10, with 10 bases in between. The V gene's germline CDR1 is LGHNA and CDR2 YSLEER. The CDR3 extends over 13 amino acids. CDR3 residues: CASSQEPEREQFF. The CDR3 region has the DNA TGCGCCAGCAGCCAAGAACCTGAGCGCGAGCAGTTCTTC.

This chain connects TRBV5-1 to TRBJ1-5; tentative D call: TRBD1 (5 bases). Germline V gives CDR1 SGHRS, CDR2 YFSETQ. CDR3 size: 16 residues. Trimming removed 0 bases at V and 1 base at J, with 11 bases between. Written as DNA, the CDR3 is TGCGCCAGCAGCTTGGTCGAGGACAAGAGCAATCAGCCCCAGCATTTT. It translates to CASSLVEDKSNQPQHF.

The chain is built from TRBV19 and TRBJ2-2, with 11 bases identical to TRBD1. V was pared by 5 bases and J by 7 bases, with 12 bases of the junction left unmatched. The CDR3 extends over 17 amino acids. Germline V gene lookup returns CDR1 LNHDA and CDR2 SQIVND (reference sequence). CDR3 sequence: CASSPRRTGGANGELFF. The CDR3 region has the DNA TGTGCCAGTAGTCCTCGCCGGACAGGGGGCGCGAACGGGGAGCTGTTTTTT.

The V call is TRBV29-1, the J call TRBJ2-3; TRBD1 might be the D (6 bases). CDR1 is SQVTM, CDR2 ANQGSEA, per germline. V lost 8 bases, J lost 0 bases, and 15 bases lay in between. There are 14 residues in the CDR3. As DNA, the CDR3 is TGCAGCCTCACGCCACAGGGAAGCACAGATACGCAGTATTTT. Amino acids: CSLTPQGSTDTQYF.

This clone turned up a few times. The chain uses TRBV5-5 and TRBJ1-6, with no clear D. The CDR3 runs 13 residues. V was clipped by 0 bases and J by 7 bases, with 5 bases between them. Germline lookup yields CDR1 SGHKS and CDR2 YYEKEE (reference sequence). In nucleotides, the CDR3 is TGTGCCAGCAGCTTGGTACGGAATTCACCCCTCCACTTT. Its translation: CASSLVRNSPLHF. Full variable domain (rest looked up from reference TRBV5-5 and TRBJ1-6): DAGVTQSPTHLIKTRGQQVTLRCSPISGHKSVSWYQQVLGQGPQFIFQYYEKEERGRGNFPDRFSARQFPNYSSELNVNALLLGDSALYLCASSLVRNSPLHFGNGTRLTVT.

The chain is built from TRBV7-2 and TRBJ2-1, with TRBD2 matching over 8 bases. Germline assignment: CDR1 SGHTA and CDR2 FQGNSA. Unmatched junction bases numbered 14, after V lost 1 base and J lost 12 bases. There are 16 residues in the CDR3. The CDR3 sequence is CASSLGEEAGAPGQFF. CDR3 DNA sequence: TGTGCCAGCAGCTTAGGAGAGGAAGCGGGAGCTCCAGGGCAGTTCTTC. Looking up the rest from reference TRBV7-2 and TRBJ2-1 gives the full variable domain: GAGVSQSPSNKVTEKGKDVELRCDPISGHTALYWYRQSLGQGLEFLIYFQGNSAPDKSGLPSDRFSAERTGGSVSTLTIQRTQQEDSAVYLCASSLGEEAGAPGQFFGPGTRLTVL.

This chain joins TRBV28 and TRBJ1-1; D gene ambiguous. The V gene lost 2 bases and the J gene lost 0 bases, with 10 bases spanning the gap. This CDR3 is 15 amino acids long. CDR1 is MDHEN and CDR2 is SYDVKM in the germline V gene. The CDR3 DNA is TGTGCCAGCAGTTTACCCGGGAATATGAACACTGAAGCTTTCTTT. Protein: CASSLPGNMNTEAFF. The full variable domain, rest sourced from reference TRBV28 and TRBJ1-1, is DVKVTQSSRYLVKRTGEKVFLECVQDMDHENMFWYRQDPGLGLRLIYFSYDVKMKEKGDIPEGYSVSREKKERFSLILESASTNQTSMYLCASSLPGNMNTEAFFGQGTRLTVV.

The V gene is TRBV30, the J gene TRBJ2-3; 13 nucleotides line up with TRBD2. After removal of 3 bases from V and 4 bases from J, the junction contained 7 bases not matched to a gene. The CDR3 length is 16 residues. Looked up from germline, CDR1 is GTSNPN and CDR2 is SVGIG (reference sequence). CDR3 bases: TGTGCCTGGAGGGGACTAGCGGGGTCTGTGGCAGATACGCAGTATTTT. Its protein product is CAWRGLAGSVADTQYF.

V and J are TRBV4-1 and TRBJ1-2; unclear D gene. The CDR3 sequence is 12 residues long. Per germline, CDR1 MGHRA and CDR2 YSYEKL. Deletions cut 0 bases from V and 8 bases from J, with 7 bases between. The CDR3 bases are TGCGCCAGCAGCCAAGATCTTCAGGGCTACACCTTC. Protein sequence: CASSQDLQGYTF.

V is TRBV12-3 or TRBV12-4 and J is TRBJ1-1; D perhaps matches TRBD1 (5 bases). Deletions cut 4 bases from V and 1 base from J, with 7 bases between. This CDR3 contains 13 residues. CDR3 protein: CASSSTGNTEAFF. The DNA of the CDR3 is TGTGCCAGCAGTTCAACAGGGAACACTGAAGCTTTCTTT.

Only one count was recorded for this clone. This chain uses TRBV30 with TRBJ1-3; D is unresolved. Trimming shortened V by 1 base and J by 0 bases, and 10 bases separated the two germline ends. The CDR3 covers 15 residues. Germline lookup yields CDR1 GTSNPN and CDR2 SVGIG (reference sequence). Here the CDR3 reads CAWSAQIHSGNTIYF. Written as DNA, the CDR3 is TGTGCCTGGAGTGCGCAGATACACTCTGGAAACACCATATATTTT.

This chain links TRBV19 with TRBJ2-5, with 11 bases lining up with TRBD2. The CDR3 runs 16 residues. The germline CDR1 and CDR2 sequences are LNHDA and SQIVND (reference sequence). With V trimmed by 3 bases and J by 2 bases, 5 bases remained unmatched. CDR3 nucleotide sequence: TGTGCCAGTAGTATCGGCCTAGCGGGGGGTCAAGAGACCCAGTACTTC. This translates into CASSIGLAGGQETQYF.

The genes are TRBV9 and TRBJ1-1; D possibly corresponds to TRBD1 (6 bases). CDR1 and CDR2 from the germline V gene are SGDLS and YYNGEE. V was trimmed by 4 bases and J by 1 base, leaving 14 bases between them. This CDR3 comprises 15 residues. The CDR3 reads CASSPPGTPNTEAFF. The CDR3 nucleotides read TGTGCCAGCAGCCCCCCGGGGACACCGAACACTGAAGCTTTCTTT.

This clone was seen a handful of times. This chain links TRBV19 with TRBJ1-4, with TRBD1 matching over 7 bases. The CDR3 extends over 17 amino acids. Germline CDR1 reads LNHDA; CDR2 reads SQIVND (reference sequence). Trimming removed 4 bases from V and 0 bases from J; junction bases left unmatched: 8. The CDR3 coding sequence is TGTGCCAGTAGTAGACAGGGCAACCTTGCAACTAATGAAAAACTGTTTTTT. This codes for CASSRQGNLATNEKLFF.

CDR3 sequence (DNA): TGTGCCAGCAGCCGCTTCGCCGGGACAGGGGGCGATGAGCAGTTCTTC. This sequence encodes CASSRFAGTGGDEQFF. The rearrangement joins TRBV7-3 to TRBJ2-1; 12 nucleotides match TRBD1. The CDR3 is 16 amino acids. V dropped 5 bases and J dropped 8; count of bases not matched to a gene: 10. Germline V CDR1 and CDR2: SGHTA, FQGTGA.

Only a few counts were recorded for this clone. The DNA of the CDR3 is TGTGCCAGCAGCTTAGATAGCGGGGGGGGCTACGAGCAGTACTTC. Protein sequence: CASSLDSGGGYEQYF. The rearrangement uses TRBV7-2 and TRBJ2-7; 11 nucleotides agree with TRBD2. J lost 3 bases, V lost 1 base, and 2 bases had no gene match. This CDR3 spans 15 amino acids. The germline V gene has CDR1 SGHTA and CDR2 FQGNSA.

This clone was detected only once. The genes are TRBV27 and TRBJ1-4, with a tentative D call TRBD1 (5 bases). CDR3 size: 15 residues. The germline V gene has CDR1 MNHEY and CDR2 SMNVEV (reference sequence). V lost 1 base and J lost 3, with 9 bases in between. This CDR3 is CASSLYGGSNEKLFF. The CDR3 bases are TGTGCCAGCAGTTTATATGGGGGGTCTAATGAAAAACTGTTTTTT.

V gene TRBV19 combines with J gene TRBJ2-7; no reliable D call. Germline V gives CDR1 LNHDA, CDR2 SQIVND (reference sequence). V was cut by 3 bases and J by 2 bases, with 11 bases left in between. The CDR3 totals 14 residues. Here the CDR3 DNA reads TGTGCCAGTAGTATTGGGCAGACCGCCTACGAGCAGTACTTC. The encoded protein is CASSIGQTAYEQYF.

This clone came up once. The chain combines TRBV28 with TRBJ2-7; 10 nucleotides line up with TRBD1. This CDR3 contains 17 residues. Germline trimming cut 4 bases from V and 5 bases from J; bases unmatched to any gene: 14. Germline V gene data show CDR1 as MDHEN and CDR2 as SYDVKM. The CDR3 region has the DNA TGTGCCAGCAGTTACGTCTCCCGGGACAGGGGTCCCAACGAGCAGTACTTC. Translation gives CASSYVSRDRGPNEQYF.